This TCR beta chain was recorded in a study of blood T cell repertoires in COVID-19. V was shortened by 3 bases and J by 4 bases, with 6 bases between the two germline ends. The CDR3 is 12 residues long. Per the study methods: Estimates of nucleated cell counts were drawn from the amplification of reference gene primers. The table came from immunoSEQ multiplex PCR; TCRdb's copy has only in-frame clones and leaves some out. V, J and clone size derive from that table, while D and trimming were established from the DNA sequence. The sample includes about 190,000 clones, about 88% of them seen just once.

The chain carries TRBV12-3 or TRBV12-4 and TRBJ1-2, with D perhaps TRBD1 (5 bases). The specimen sequenced was peripheral blood. This clonotype was obtained from a woman aged 40 to 50 who had recovered from COVID-19. The CDR3 DNA reads as TGTGCCAGCAGTTTCGACAGCTATGGCTACACCTTC. It encodes CASSFDSYGYTF.